The TCR beta chain under discussion was sequenced for a study of post-analysis software for immune sequencing data. Concerning this clonotype itself: Its antigen is currently unknown.

Researchers reported that TCR beta cDNA libraries carried unique molecular identifiers. Using its own MiXCR run on the PCR reads, TCRdb lists one record per CDR3 protein. The sample shows about 540,000 distinct CDR3 sequences, around 31% of them seen only once. Study conclusions and caveats: Included in a set of a few TRBV segments more frequent in patients than controls were TRBV5-6, TRBV5-1 and TRBV20-1.

V was clipped by 3 bases and J by 3 bases, with 11 bases between them. CDR3 length: 14 residues. From germline, CDR1 is KGHSH and CDR2 LQKENI. The sequenced sample was blood. This clonotype originated in a girl younger than 18 with multiple sclerosis. V usage is TRBV18 and J usage is TRBJ1-2, with unresolved D. The CDR3 region is CASSPAGGDYGYTF. DNA of the CDR3: TGTGCCAGCTCACCGGCAGGTGGGGACTATGGCTACACCTTC.